This T cell receptor (beta chain) emerged from a study of T cell changes during pregnancy in multiple sclerosis. CDR3 length equals 14 residues. Germline V gene lookup returns CDR1 MNHNS and CDR2 SASEGT. J was trimmed by 4 bases and V by 8 bases; bases with no gene match: 8. Profiling relied on immunoSEQ multiplex PCR, and the TCRdb table lists in-frame clones only, not all of them. The repertoire has 85,000 to 130,000 clones, under 95% of them found once; the top ten carry 1.5% to 2%. The V call is TRBV6-1, the J call TRBJ2-7; 10 nucleotides agree with TRBD1. The sequencing used peripheral blood, collected before pregnancy. The origin of this receptor is a female donor with multiple sclerosis, enrolled in a pregnancy study. DNA of the CDR3: TGTGCCAGCGGGCGGGGGACAGGGGCATACGAGCAGTACTTC. As protein: CASGRGTGAYEQYF.